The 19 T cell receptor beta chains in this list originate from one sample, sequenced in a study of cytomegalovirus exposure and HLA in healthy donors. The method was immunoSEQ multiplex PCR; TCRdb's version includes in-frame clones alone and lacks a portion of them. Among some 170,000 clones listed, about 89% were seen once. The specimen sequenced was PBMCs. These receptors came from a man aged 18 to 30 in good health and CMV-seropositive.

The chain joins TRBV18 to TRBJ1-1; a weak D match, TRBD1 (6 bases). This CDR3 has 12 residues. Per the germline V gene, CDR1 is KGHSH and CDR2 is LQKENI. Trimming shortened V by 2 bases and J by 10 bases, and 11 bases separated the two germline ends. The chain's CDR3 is CASSPAGAIAFF. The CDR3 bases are TGTGCCAGCTCACCAGCGGGGGCCATAGCTTTCTTT.

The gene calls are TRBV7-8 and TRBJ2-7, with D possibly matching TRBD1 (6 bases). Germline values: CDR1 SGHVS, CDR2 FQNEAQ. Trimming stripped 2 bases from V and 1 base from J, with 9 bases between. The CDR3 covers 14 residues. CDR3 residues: CASSLTGTSYEQYF. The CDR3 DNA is TGTGCCAGCAGCTTAACAGGGACGTCCTACGAGCAGTACTTC.

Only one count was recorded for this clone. CDR3 in DNA: TGCGCCAGCAGCGCAAGCTCATTTCAGAGCGGAGCTTTCTTT. Protein product: CASSASSFQSGAFF. The V gene is TRBV5-1, the J gene TRBJ1-1, with unresolved D. In germline, CDR1 is SGHRS, CDR2 YFSETQ. Between the trimmed V and J ends, which lost 4 bases and 10 bases, there was a span of 20 bases. The CDR3 has 14 amino acids.

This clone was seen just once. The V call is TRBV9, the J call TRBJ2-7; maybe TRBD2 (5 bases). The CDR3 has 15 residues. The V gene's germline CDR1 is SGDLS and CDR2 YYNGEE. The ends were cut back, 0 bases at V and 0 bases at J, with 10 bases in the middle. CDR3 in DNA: TGTGCCAGCAGCGTAGGGTTAGGGAGCTCCTACGAGCAGTACTTC. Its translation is CASSVGLGSSYEQYF.

Written as DNA, the CDR3 is TGTGCCAGCGCCTCGGGGGGCGGGAGCTCCTACGAGCAGTACTTC. Its translation: CASASGGGSSYEQYF. V gene TRBV9 combines with J gene TRBJ2-7; weak D call: TRBD2 (7 bases). This CDR3 spans 15 amino acids. V lost 7 bases and J lost 0, with 17 bases in between. In germline, CDR1 is SGDLS, CDR2 YYNGEE.

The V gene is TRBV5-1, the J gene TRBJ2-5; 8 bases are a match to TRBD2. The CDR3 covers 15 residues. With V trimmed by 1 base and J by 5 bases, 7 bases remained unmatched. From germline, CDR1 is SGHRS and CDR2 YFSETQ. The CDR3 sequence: CASSLTGGREETQYF. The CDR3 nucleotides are TGCGCCAGCAGCTTGACGGGGGGGAGGGAGGAGACCCAGTACTTC.

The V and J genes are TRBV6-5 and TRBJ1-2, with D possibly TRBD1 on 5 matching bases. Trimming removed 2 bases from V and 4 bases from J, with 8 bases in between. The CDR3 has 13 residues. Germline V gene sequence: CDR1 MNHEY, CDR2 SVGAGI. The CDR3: CASSYGDSYGYTF. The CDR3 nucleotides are TGTGCCAGCAGTTACGGAGACAGCTATGGCTACACCTTC.

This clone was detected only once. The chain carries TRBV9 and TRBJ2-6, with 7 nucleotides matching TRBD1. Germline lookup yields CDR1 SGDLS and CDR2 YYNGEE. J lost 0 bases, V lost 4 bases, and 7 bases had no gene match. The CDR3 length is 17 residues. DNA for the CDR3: TGTGCCAGCAGCCCATCAGGGGGAGCCTCTGGGGCCAACGTCCTGACTTTC. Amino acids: CASSPSGGASGANVLTF. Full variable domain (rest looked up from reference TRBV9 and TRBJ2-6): DSGVTQTPKHLITATGQRVTLRCSPRSGDLSVYWYQQSLDQGLQFLIQYYNGEERAKGNILERFSAQQFPDLHSELNLSSLELGDSALYFCASSPSGGASGANVLTFGAGSRLTVL.

The CDR3 protein is CASSQDSPFWNEQFF. The CDR3 DNA sequence: TGTGCCAGCAGCCAGGACAGCCCCTTCTGGAATGAGCAGTTCTTC. The chain joins TRBV5-6 to TRBJ2-1, with a possible D match to TRBD1 (6 bases). Per the germline V gene, CDR1 is SGHDT and CDR2 is YYEEEE. With 4 bases removed from V and 7 bases from J, the gap between germline ends came to 18 bases. CDR3 length: 15 amino acids. The variable domain in full, completed from reference TRBV5-6 and TRBJ2-1, reads DAGVTQSPTHLIKTRGQQVTLRCSPKSGHDTVSWYQQALGQGPQFIFQYYEEEERQRGNFPDRFSGHQFPNYSSELNVNALLLGDSALYLCASSQDSPFWNEQFFGPGTRLTVL.

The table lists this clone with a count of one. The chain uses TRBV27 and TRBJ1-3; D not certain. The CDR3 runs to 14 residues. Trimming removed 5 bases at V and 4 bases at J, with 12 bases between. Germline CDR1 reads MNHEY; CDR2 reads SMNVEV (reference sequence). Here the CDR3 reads CASSLQARGNTIYF. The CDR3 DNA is TGTGCCAGCAGTCTCCAGGCCCGGGGAAACACCATATATTTT.

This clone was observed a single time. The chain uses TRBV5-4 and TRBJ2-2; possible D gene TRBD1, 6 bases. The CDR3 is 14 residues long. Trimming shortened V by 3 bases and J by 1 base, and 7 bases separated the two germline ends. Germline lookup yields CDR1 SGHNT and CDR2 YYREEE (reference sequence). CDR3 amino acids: CASSWGQNTGELFF. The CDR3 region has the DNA TGTGCCAGCAGCTGGGGACAGAACACCGGGGAGCTGTTTTTT.

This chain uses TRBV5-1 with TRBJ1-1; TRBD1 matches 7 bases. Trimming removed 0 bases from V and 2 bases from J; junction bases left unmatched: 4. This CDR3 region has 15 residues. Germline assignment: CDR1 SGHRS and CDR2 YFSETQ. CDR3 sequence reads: CASSLVPGGNTEAFF. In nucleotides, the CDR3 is TGCGCCAGCAGCTTGGTGCCAGGGGGAAACACTGAAGCTTTCTTT.

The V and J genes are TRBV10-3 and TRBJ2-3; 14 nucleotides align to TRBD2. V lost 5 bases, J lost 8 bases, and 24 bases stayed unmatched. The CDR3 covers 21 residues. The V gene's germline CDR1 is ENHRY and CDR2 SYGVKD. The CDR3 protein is CAISRAQSGTSGSGGGGTQYF. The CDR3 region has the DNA TGTGCCATCAGTCGAGCACAATCCGGGACTAGCGGGAGCGGCGGAGGTGGTACGCAGTATTTT.

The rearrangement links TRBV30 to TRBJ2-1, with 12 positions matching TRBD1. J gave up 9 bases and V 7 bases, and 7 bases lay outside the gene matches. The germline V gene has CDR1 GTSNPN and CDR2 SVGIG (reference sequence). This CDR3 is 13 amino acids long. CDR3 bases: TGTGCCTTTCCGGGACAGGGGGCAGGTGAGCAGTTCTTC. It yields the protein CAFPGQGAGEQFF.

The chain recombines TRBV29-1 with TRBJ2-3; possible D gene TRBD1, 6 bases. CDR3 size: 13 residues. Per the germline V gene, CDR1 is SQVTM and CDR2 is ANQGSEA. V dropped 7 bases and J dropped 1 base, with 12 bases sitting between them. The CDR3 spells CSGGEGGTDTQYF. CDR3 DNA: TGCAGCGGGGGAGAGGGGGGCACAGATACGCAGTATTTT.

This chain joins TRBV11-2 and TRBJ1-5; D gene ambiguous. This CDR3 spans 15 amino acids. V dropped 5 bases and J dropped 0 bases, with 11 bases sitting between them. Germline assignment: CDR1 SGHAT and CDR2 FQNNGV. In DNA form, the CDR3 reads TGTGCCAGCAGCGAGGACGGGAATAGCAATCAGCCCCAGCATTTT. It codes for CASSEDGNSNQPQHF.

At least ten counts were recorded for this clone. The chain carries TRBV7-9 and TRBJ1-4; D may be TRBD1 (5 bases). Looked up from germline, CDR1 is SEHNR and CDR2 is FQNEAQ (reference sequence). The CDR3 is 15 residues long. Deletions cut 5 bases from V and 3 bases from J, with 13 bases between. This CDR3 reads CASSPGVQANEKLFF. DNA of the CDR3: TGTGCCAGCAGCCCGGGTGTACAGGCTAATGAAAAACTGTTTTTT.

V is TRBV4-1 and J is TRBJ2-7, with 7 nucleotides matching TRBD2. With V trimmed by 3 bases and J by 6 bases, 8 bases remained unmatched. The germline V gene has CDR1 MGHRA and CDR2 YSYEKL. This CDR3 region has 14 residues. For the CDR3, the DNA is TGCGCCAGCAGCCACGGACTAGGCTCTGGCGAGCAGTACTTC. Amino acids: CASSHGLGSGEQYF.

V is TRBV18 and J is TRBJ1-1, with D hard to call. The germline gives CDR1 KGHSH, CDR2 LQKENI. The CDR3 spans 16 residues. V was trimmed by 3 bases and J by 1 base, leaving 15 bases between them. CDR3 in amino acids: CASSPNPIFGNTEAFF. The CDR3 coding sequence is TGTGCCAGCTCACCCAACCCCATATTCGGGAACACTGAAGCTTTCTTT. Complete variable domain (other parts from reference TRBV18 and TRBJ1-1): NAGVMQNPRHLVRRRGQEARLRCSPMKGHSHVYWYRQLPEEGLKFMVYLQKENIIDESGMPKERFSAEFPKEGPSILRIQQVVRGDSAAYFCASSPNPIFGNTEAFFGQGTRLTVV.